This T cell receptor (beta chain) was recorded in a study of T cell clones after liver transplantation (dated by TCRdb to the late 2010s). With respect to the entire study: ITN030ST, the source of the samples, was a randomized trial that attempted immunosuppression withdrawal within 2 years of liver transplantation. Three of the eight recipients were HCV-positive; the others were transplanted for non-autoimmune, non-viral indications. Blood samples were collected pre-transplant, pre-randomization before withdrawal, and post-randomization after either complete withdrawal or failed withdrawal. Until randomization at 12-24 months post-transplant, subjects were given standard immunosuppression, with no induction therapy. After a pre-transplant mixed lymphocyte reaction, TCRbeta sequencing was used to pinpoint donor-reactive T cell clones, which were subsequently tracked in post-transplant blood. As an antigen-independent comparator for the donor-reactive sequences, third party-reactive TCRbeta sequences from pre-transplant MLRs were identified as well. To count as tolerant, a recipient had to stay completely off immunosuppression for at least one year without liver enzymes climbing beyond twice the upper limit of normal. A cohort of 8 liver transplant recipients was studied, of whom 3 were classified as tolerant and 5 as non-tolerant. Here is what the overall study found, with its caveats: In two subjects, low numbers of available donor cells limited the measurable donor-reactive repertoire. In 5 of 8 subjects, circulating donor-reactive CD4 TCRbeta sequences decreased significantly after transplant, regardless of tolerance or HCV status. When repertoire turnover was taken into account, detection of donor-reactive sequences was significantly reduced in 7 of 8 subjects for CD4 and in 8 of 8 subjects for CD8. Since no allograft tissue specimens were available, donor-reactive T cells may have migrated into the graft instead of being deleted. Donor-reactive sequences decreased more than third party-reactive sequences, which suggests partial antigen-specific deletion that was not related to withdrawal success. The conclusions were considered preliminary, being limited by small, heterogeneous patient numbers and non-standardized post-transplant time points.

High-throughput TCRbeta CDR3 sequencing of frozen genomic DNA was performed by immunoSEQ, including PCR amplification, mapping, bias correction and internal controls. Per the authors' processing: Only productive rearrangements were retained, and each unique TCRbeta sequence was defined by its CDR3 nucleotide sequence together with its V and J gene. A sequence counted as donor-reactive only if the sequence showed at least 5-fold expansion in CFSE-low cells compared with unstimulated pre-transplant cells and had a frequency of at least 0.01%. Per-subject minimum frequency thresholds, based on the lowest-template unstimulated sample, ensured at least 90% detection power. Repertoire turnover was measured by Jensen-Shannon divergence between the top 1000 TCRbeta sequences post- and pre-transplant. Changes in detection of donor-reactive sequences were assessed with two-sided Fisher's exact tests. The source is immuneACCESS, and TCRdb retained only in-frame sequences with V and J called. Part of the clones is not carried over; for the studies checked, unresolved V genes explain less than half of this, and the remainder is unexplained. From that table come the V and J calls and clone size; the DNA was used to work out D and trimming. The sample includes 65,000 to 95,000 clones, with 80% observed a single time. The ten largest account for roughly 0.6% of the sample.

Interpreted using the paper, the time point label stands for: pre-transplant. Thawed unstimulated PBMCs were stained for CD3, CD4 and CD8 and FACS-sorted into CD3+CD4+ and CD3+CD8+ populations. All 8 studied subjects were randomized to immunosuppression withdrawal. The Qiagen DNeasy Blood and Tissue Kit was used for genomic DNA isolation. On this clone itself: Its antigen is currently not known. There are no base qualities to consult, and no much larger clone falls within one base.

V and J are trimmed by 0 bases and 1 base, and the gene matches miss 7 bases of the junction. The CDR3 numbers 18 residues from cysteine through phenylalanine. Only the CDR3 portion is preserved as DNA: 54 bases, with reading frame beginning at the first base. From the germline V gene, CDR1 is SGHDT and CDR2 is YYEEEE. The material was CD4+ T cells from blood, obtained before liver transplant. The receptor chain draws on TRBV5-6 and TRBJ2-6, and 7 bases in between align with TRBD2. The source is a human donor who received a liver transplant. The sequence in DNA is TGTGCCAGCAGCTTGGGGATGAGACTAGCTTCTGGGGCCAACGTCCTGACTTTC. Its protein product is CASSLGMRLASGANVLTF.